One and the same sample provided the 10 T cell receptor beta chains below, sequenced in a study of tumor and adjacent non-tumor tissue in lung cancer. Three rounds of nested PCR, following a modified ARM-PCR protocol, produced the TCRbeta library. One entry per CDR3 protein, called by TCRdb with MiXCR from the multiplex PCR reads. The table has 100,000 or so distinct CDR3 sequences, approximately 65% seen once; the top ten hold 15% to 20%. The template was RNA from unsorted bulk tissue. Distant lung tissue was collected more than 3 cm away from the tumor edge. Material for sequencing was distant non-tumor lung tissue. All receptors derive from a man aged 25-45 years with non-small cell lung cancer.

As to this clonotype: One end of the junction varies from germline; a read error may be responsible. The V gene is TRBV6-1, the J gene TRBJ2-1, with TRBD1 matching 10 bases. CDR1 is MNHNS, CDR2 SASEGT, per germline. CDR3 length: 15 amino acids. The CDR3 loop reads CTSSGAGTGDNEQFF. CDR3 nucleotides: TGTACCAGCAGTGGGGCAGGGACAGGGGACAATGAGCAGTTCTTC.

Comments on this clonotype: This may come from a read error, since a much larger clone is one base off. This chain's CDR3 is CSTGGTSGWETQYF. Here the CDR3 DNA reads TGCAGTACTGGAGGAACTAGCGGATGGGAGACCCAGTACTTC. The V gene is TRBV20-1, the J gene TRBJ2-5, with 8 bases identical to TRBD2. The CDR3 spans 14 residues. The V gene's germline CDR1 is DFQATT and CDR2 SNEGSKA (reference sequence). V lost 8 bases and J lost 5; bases outside the gene matches: 13.

With respect to this clonotype: Without the conserved terminal phenylalanine or tryptophan, this CDR3 likely stems from a read error. The limits of the CDR3 on the DNA are not certain, so only TCRdb's listed CDR3 is given. J is TRBJ2-7 and V is TRBV20-1; the DNA was not compared with TRBD2, the D call given in the table. CDR1 is DFQATT, CDR2 SNEGSKA, per germline (reference sequence). The CDR3 is made up of 13 amino acids, end residues included. This CDR3 is CSARSSGGYEQYS.

This clonotype has ten or more counts. V usage is TRBV20-1 and J usage is TRBJ2-5; 13 nucleotides line up with TRBD2. V was clipped by 5 bases and J by 1 base; unmatched bases: 13. This CDR3 region has 18 residues. Germline-derived CDR1 and CDR2 are DFQATT and SNEGSKA (reference sequence). CDR3 region: CSADGLAGDTTRQETQYF. Here the CDR3 DNA reads TGCAGTGCTGACGGACTAGCGGGGGATACTACCCGCCAAGAGACCCAGTACTTC.

Worth noting for this clonotype: This could be a read error, since a much larger clone is one nucleotide away. This chain connects TRBV12-3 or TRBV12-4 to TRBJ1-1; D is unclear. The CDR3 runs 15 residues. CDR3 in DNA: TGTGCCAGCGGTTTAAAGAACACTCGAGGGACTGAAGCTTTCTTT. The encoded protein is CASGLKNTRGTEAFF.

In its sample, this clonotype was seen many times. The chain couples TRBV28 to TRBJ2-3; 10 nucleotides line up with TRBD2. The ends lost 2 bases at V and 5 bases at J; junction bases unmatched: 4. CDR3 length equals 15 residues. The germline CDR1 and CDR2 sequences are MDHEN and SYDVKM. The CDR3 loop is CASSLPAGGLDTQYF. The CDR3 bases are TGTGCCAGCAGTTTACCAGCGGGAGGGTTAGATACGCAGTATTTT.

The CDR3 nucleotides are TGCAGCGTTGAAGGGACAGGGAATTCGTTAGAGGAGCAGTACTTC. Its protein is CSVEGTGNSLEEQYF. V gene TRBV29-1 combines with J gene TRBJ2-7, with TRBD1 matching over 8 bases. The CDR3 consists of 15 residues. The trim removed 1 base at V and 7 bases at J, leaving 12 bases unmatched. The germline CDR1 and CDR2 sequences are SQVTM and ANQGSEA.

Points on this clonotype: The junction shows a germline mismatch at one end, possibly a read error. The rearrangement uses TRBV11-2 and TRBJ2-5; 8 nucleotides match TRBD2. The germline V gene has CDR1 SGHAT and CDR2 FQNNGV. This CDR3 spans 13 amino acids. The CDR3: CVSDTSGQKTQYF. The DNA for the CDR3 is TGTGTCAGCGATACTAGCGGTCAAAAGACCCAGTACTTC.

Comments on this clonotype: A much larger clone lies a single base off, so this may be a read error. In nucleotides, the CDR3 is TGTGCCAGCACCCTGCAAGGCGGGATGGCCAGAGATACGCAGTATTTT. The encoded protein is CASTLQGGMARDTQYF. The genes are TRBV5-4 and TRBJ2-3; perhaps TRBD2 as D (6 bases). V was cut by 6 bases and J by 5 bases, with 22 bases left in between. This CDR3 is built from 16 residues. Per the germline V gene, CDR1 is SGHNT and CDR2 is YYREEE (reference sequence).

A word on this clonotype: A junction boundary mismatches the germline segment, possibly from a read error. The CDR3 DNA sequence: TGTGCCAGCAGTTCTCTCGGACTTAACTACAAGCAGTACTTC. Protein sequence: CASSSLGLNYKQYF. This rearrangement joins TRBV11-2 to TRBJ2-7, with D tentatively TRBD2 (5 bases). The CDR3 covers 14 residues. Germline CDR1 and CDR2: SGHAT and FQNNGV.